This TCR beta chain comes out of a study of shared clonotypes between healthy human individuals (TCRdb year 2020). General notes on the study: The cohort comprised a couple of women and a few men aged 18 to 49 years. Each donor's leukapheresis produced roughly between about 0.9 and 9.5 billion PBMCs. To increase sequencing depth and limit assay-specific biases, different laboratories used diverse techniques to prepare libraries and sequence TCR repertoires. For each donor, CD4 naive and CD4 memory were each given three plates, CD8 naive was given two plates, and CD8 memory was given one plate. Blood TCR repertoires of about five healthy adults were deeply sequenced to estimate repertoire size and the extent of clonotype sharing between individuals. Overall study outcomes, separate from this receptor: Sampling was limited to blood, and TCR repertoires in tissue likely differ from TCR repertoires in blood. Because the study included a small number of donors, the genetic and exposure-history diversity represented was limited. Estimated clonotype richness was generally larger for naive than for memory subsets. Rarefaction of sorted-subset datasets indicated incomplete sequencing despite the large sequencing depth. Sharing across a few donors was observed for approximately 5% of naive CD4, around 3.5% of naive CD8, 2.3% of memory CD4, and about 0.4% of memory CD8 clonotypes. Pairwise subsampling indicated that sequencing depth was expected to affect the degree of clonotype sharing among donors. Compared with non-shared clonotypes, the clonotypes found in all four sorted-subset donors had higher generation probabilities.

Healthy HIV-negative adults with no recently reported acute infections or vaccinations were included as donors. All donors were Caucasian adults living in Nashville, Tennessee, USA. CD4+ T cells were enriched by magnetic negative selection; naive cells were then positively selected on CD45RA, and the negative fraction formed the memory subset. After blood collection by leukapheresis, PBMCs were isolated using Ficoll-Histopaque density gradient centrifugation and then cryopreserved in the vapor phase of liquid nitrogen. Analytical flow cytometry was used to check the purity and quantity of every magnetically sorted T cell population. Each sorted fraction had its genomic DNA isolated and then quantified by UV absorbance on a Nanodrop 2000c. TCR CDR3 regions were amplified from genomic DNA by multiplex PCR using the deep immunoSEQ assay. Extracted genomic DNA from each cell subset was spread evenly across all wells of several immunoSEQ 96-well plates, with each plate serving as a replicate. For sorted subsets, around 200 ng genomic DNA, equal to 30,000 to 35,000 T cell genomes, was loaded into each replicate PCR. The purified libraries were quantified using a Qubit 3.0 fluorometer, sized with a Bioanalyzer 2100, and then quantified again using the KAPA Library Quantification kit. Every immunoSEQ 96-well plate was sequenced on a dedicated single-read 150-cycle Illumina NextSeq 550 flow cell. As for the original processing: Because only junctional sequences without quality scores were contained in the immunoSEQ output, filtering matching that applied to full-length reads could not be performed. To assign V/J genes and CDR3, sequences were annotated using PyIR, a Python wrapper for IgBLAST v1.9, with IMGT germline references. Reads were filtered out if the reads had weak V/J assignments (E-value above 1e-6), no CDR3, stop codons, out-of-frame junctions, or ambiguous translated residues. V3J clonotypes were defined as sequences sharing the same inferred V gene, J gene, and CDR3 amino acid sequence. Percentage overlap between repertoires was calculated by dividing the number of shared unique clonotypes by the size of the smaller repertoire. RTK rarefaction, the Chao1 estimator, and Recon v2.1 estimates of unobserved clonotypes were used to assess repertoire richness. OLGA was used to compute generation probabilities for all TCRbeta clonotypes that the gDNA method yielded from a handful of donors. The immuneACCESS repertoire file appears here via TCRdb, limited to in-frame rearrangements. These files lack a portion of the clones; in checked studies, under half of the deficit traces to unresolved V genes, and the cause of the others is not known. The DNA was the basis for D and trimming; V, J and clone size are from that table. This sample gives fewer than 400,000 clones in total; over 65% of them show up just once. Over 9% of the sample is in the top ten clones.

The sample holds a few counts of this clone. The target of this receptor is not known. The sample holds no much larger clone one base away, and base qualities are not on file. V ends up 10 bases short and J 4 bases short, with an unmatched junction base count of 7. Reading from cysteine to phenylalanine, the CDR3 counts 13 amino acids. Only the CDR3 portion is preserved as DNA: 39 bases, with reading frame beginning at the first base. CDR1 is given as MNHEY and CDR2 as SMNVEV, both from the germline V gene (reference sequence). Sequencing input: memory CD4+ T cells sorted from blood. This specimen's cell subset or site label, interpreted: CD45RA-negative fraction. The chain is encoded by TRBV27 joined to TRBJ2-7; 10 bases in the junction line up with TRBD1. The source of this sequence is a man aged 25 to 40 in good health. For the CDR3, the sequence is CATQTGGGYEQYF. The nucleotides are TGTGCCACCCAGACAGGGGGCGGGTACGAGCAGTACTTC.